This TCR beta chain stems from a study of PD-1 blockade in mismatch repair-deficient tumors. On the study more broadly: Patients had over 10 mismatch repair-deficient cancer types, all previously treated and progressing.

With 5 bases removed from V and 0 bases from J, the gap between germline ends came to 14 bases. This CDR3 region has 17 residues. Germline CDR1 PRHDT, CDR2 FYEKMQ (reference sequence). About this clone itself: Its target is not known.

All patients were mismatch repair deficient, assessed by either PCR or immunohistochemistry. A few pembrolizumab responders had their TCRs sequenced. Findings and caveats of the study: Tumor-resident clones, often absent from pretreatment blood, expanded after pembrolizumab and then contracted.

Assay: immunoSEQ multiplex PCR; the TCRdb copy retains only in-frame clones and omits some. This table holds some 130,000 clones, about 88% found once. The source material was peripheral blood, sampled 72 weeks after starting pembrolizumab. The receptor's source is an adult with mismatch repair-deficient cancer. The rearrangement links TRBV13 to TRBJ2-6; no clear D gene. The CDR3 region has the DNA TGTGCCAGCAGCACTTTACCATTAAACTCTGGGGCCAACGTCCTGACTTTC. Its protein is CASSTLPLNSGANVLTF.